The present T cell receptor beta chain was sequenced within a study of control samples from healthy donors and cancer patients. The protocol was immunoSEQ multiplex PCR, while the TCRdb copy is restricted to in-frame clones and leaves out a portion. The sample yields tens of thousands of clones, roughly 78% seen once. The CDR3 is made up of 12 amino acids. Germline V CDR1 and CDR2: SQVTM, ANQGSEA. After removal of 7 bases from V and 2 bases from J, the junction contained 4 bases not matched to a gene. The receptor comes from a man between 60 and 75 years old with head and neck cancer. Sequenced input: PBMCs. The chain employs TRBV29-1 and TRBJ1-2; 7 positions match TRBD1. The CDR3 loop is CSGTGQNYGYTF. CDR3 DNA sequence: TGCAGCGGGACGGGACAGAACTATGGCTACACCTTC.